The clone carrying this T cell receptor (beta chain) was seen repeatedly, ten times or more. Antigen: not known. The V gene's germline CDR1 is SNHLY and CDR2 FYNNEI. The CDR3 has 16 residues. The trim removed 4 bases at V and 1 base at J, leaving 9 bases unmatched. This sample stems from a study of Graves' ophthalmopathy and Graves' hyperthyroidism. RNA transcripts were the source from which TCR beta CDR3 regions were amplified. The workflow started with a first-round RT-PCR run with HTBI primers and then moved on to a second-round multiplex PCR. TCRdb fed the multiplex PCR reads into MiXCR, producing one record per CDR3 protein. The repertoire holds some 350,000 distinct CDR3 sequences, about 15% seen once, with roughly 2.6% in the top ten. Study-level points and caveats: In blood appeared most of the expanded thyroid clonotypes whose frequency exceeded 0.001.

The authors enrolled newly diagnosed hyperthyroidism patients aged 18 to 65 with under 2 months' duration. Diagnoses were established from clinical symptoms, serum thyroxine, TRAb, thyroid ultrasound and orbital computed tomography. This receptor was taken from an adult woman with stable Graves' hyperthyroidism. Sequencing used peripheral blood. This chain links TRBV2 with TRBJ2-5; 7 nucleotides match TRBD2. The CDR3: CASSGLTSRAQETQYF. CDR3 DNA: TGTGCCAGCAGTGGACTGACTAGCAGAGCCCAAGAGACCCAGTACTTC. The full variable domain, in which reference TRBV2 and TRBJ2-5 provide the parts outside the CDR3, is EPEVTQTPSHQVTQMGQEVILRCVPISNHLYFYWYRQILGQKVEFLVSFYNNEISEKSEIFDDQFSVERPDGSNFTLKIRSTKLEDSAMYFCASSGLTSRAQETQYFGPGTRLLVL.